The 24 T cell receptor beta chains presented below share a single source sample, sequenced in a study of a mutant IDH1 vaccine in newly diagnosed glioma. Time point meaning: week 35, safety follow-up. Doses comprised 300 ug of mutant IDH1 20-mer peptide each, plus topical imiquimod. The antigens for these receptors are not known. The protocol was immunoSEQ multiplex PCR, while the TCRdb copy is restricted to in-frame clones and leaves out a portion. The table lists tens of thousands of clones, roughly 84% of them singletons. Sequenced here: PBMCs, sampled from a glioma patient whose treatment included an IDH1 peptide vaccine. The receptors shown here come from a young woman with glioma.

The chain is built from TRBV9 and TRBJ1-1, with D maybe TRBD1 (5 bases). The CDR3 totals 17 residues. Trimming took 0 bases from V and 4 from J, leaving 19 bases between them. Germline assignment: CDR1 SGDLS and CDR2 YYNGEE. CDR3 in amino acids: CASSVGRIAGKSTEAFF. The CDR3, as DNA: TGTGCCAGCAGCGTAGGTAGGATAGCAGGGAAGTCCACTGAAGCTTTCTTT.

The chain couples TRBV19 to TRBJ1-2, with D unclear. The CDR3 extends over 13 amino acids. Germline CDR1 and CDR2: LNHDA and SQIVND (reference sequence). The V end lost 7 bases, the J end lost 3 bases, and 12 bases lay between the germline ends. The CDR3 sequence: CASKESGYYGYTF. The CDR3 DNA is TGTGCCAGTAAAGAGTCTGGGTACTATGGCTACACCTTC.

This sequence joins TRBV19 and TRBJ2-1, with a weak D call TRBD2 (6 bases). This CDR3 is built from 16 residues. Germline V gene sequence: CDR1 LNHDA, CDR2 SQIVND (reference sequence). The germline V and J ends were trimmed by 2 bases and 1 base, with 12 bases remaining between them. This chain's CDR3 is CASSILAATSYNEQFF. CDR3 bases: TGTGCCAGTAGTATATTAGCGGCCACTTCCTACAATGAGCAGTTCTTC.

This clone was picked up one time. The rearrangement uses TRBV5-6 and TRBJ1-4, with D unclear. V lost 0 bases, J lost 3 bases, and 9 bases lay in between. CDR3 length: 15 amino acids. Germline values: CDR1 SGHDT, CDR2 YYEEEE. Here the CDR3 DNA reads TGTGCCAGCAGCTTGGTTACGACCCCTAATGAAAAACTGTTTTTT. Amino acid sequence: CASSLVTTPNEKLFF.

The chain recombines TRBV7-9 with TRBJ1-2; D possibly corresponds to TRBD1 (5 bases). This CDR3 has 13 residues. The V gene lost 6 bases and the J gene lost 3 bases, with 11 bases spanning the gap. Germline-derived CDR1 and CDR2 are SEHNR and FQNEAQ (reference sequence). The CDR3 DNA follows: TGTGCCAGCAGAGGGGAGGACCACTATGGCTACACCTTC. It codes for CASRGEDHYGYTF.

This clone was counted a few times. The rearrangement joins TRBV5-6 to TRBJ1-1; D uncertain. V lost 0 bases and J 3 bases, leaving 6 bases between the germline ends. The germline V gene encodes CDR1 SGHDT and CDR2 YYEEEE. This CDR3 has 13 residues. The CDR3 DNA is TGTGCCAGCAGCTTGGGCGGGGACACTGAAGCTTTCTTT. Amino acids: CASSLGGDTEAFF.

This sequence joins TRBV19 and TRBJ1-1; D gene uncertain. The germline V gene encodes CDR1 LNHDA and CDR2 SQIVND (reference sequence). V lost 0 bases to trimming and J lost 5 bases, with 10 bases between them. CDR3 length: 14 residues. The CDR3 nucleotides are TGTGCCAGTAGTATAGATCAGGCGGGTACTGAAGCTTTCTTT. Encoded protein: CASSIDQAGTEAFF.

The V gene is TRBV6-6, the J gene TRBJ2-5; D uncertain. Germline V gene sequence: CDR1 MNHNY, CDR2 SVGAGI (reference sequence). This CDR3 contains 14 residues. V lost 6 bases and J 5 bases, leaving 16 bases between the germline ends. CDR3 DNA: TGTGCCAGCAGGTATCGGGCAGCCCGGGAGACCCAGTACTTC. It codes for CASRYRAARETQYF.

The chain uses TRBV5-4 and TRBJ2-3; the match to TRBD2 covers 8 bases. Trimming removed 3 bases from V and 3 bases from J; junction bases left unmatched: 6. The CDR3 is 15 amino acids. Germline CDR1 SGHNT, CDR2 YYREEE (reference sequence). CDR3 loop: CASSSGGSKTDTQYF. CDR3 bases: TGTGCCAGCAGCTCGGGGGGGTCAAAGACAGATACGCAGTATTTT.

V gene TRBV2 combines with J gene TRBJ2-2; a weak D match, TRBD1 (5 bases). Germline CDR1 reads SNHLY; CDR2 reads FYNNEI. There are 15 residues in the CDR3. The ends were cut back, 4 bases at V and 1 base at J, with 10 bases in the middle. This chain's CDR3 is CASSAYRRNTGELFF. In DNA, the CDR3 is TGTGCCAGCAGTGCCTACAGGCGGAACACCGGGGAGCTGTTTTTT.

V usage is TRBV7-9 and J usage is TRBJ1-4; D ambiguous. The germline V gene encodes CDR1 SEHNR and CDR2 FQNEAQ (reference sequence). This CDR3 contains 12 residues. The ends were cut back, 1 base at V and 8 bases at J, with 5 bases in the middle. The CDR3 region has the DNA TGTGCCAGCAGCTTAGGAGGGGAAAAACTGTTTTTT. Its translation: CASSLGGEKLFF.

The CDR3 is CASSLRPGPNTGELFF. DNA for the CDR3: TGTGCCAGCAGCTTAAGACCGGGCCCAAACACCGGGGAGCTGTTTTTT. The chain links TRBV11-3 to TRBJ2-2; D not certain. This CDR3 is built from 16 residues. The germline V and J ends were trimmed by 2 bases and 2 bases, with 12 bases remaining between them. The germline V gene encodes CDR1 SGHNT and CDR2 YENEEA.

The chain links TRBV15 to TRBJ2-6; the match to TRBD1 covers 7 bases. The germline V gene has CDR1 LNHNV and CDR2 YYDKDF (reference sequence). Unmatched junction bases numbered 4, after V lost 2 bases and J lost 0 bases. This CDR3 spans 17 amino acids. The CDR3 DNA is TGTGCCACCAGCAGACGACAGGGTTCCTCTGGGGCCAACGTCCTGACTTTC. Translation gives CATSRRQGSSGANVLTF.

The chain links TRBV7-9 to TRBJ1-1; a possible D gene is TRBD1 (5 bases). The germline V gene encodes CDR1 SEHNR and CDR2 FQNEAQ (reference sequence). This CDR3 is 15 amino acids long. The ends were cut back, 5 bases at V and 1 base at J, with 14 bases in the middle. CDR3 in DNA: TGTGCCAGCAGCCCCGGGACGGGCCCGAACACTGAAGCTTTCTTT. It yields the protein CASSPGTGPNTEAFF.

CDR3 sequence reads: CASSSRLAQLNNEQFF. CDR3 in DNA: TGTGCCAGTAGTTCCCGACTAGCGCAATTAAACAATGAGCAGTTCTTC. The gene calls are TRBV19 and TRBJ2-1, with 8 bases matching TRBD2. V was pared by 5 bases and J by 5 bases, with 11 bases of the junction left unmatched. Germline V gene lookup returns CDR1 LNHDA and CDR2 SQIVND (reference sequence). The CDR3 contains 16 residues.

This chain connects TRBV7-8 to TRBJ2-3; 10 bases map to TRBD2. The CDR3 loop spans 18 amino acids. V lost 1 base and J lost 5; bases outside the gene matches: 12. CDR1 is SGHVS and CDR2 is FQNEAQ in the germline V gene. Here the CDR3 DNA reads TGTGCCAGCAGCTTAGTGGGGCTAGCGGGGGCCGGGGGAGATACGCAGTATTTT. This sequence encodes CASSLVGLAGAGGDTQYF.

The gene calls are TRBV6-5 and TRBJ1-5; TRBD1 matches at 7 bases. Germline V gene lookup returns CDR1 MNHEY and CDR2 SVGAGI. After removal of 5 bases from V and 0 bases from J, the junction contained 4 bases not matched to a gene. The CDR3 is made up of 15 amino acids. CDR3 bases: TGTGCCAGCAGTCGGGACAGTCATAGCAATCAGCCCCAGCATTTT. This encodes CASSRDSHSNQPQHF.

The chain links TRBV25-1 to TRBJ1-4; a possible D gene is TRBD1 (6 bases). Germline CDR1 is MGHDK and CDR2 is SYGVNS. CDR3 length: 16 residues. V was trimmed by 4 bases and J by 6 bases, leaving 18 bases between them. For the CDR3, the DNA is TGTGCCAGCAGTGGATCAGCCGGGGGGCGGGATGAAAAACTGTTTTTT. Its protein is CASSGSAGGRDEKLFF. Based on the CDR3 plus reference TRBV25-1 and TRBJ1-4, the full variable domain is EADIYQTPRYLVIGTGKKITLECSQTMGHDKMYWYQQDPGMELHLIHYSYGVNSTEKGDLSSESTVSRIRTEHFPLTLESARPSHTSQYLCASSGSAGGRDEKLFFGSGTQLSVL.

The chain is built from TRBV6-6 and TRBJ2-7; 7 bases are a match to TRBD1. Germline CDR1 MNHNY, CDR2 SVGAGI (reference sequence). This CDR3 spans 16 amino acids. With V trimmed by 6 bases and J by 1 base, 12 bases remained unmatched. The chain's CDR3 is CASRRSGTASSYEQYF. The CDR3 bases are TGTGCCAGCAGGCGTTCCGGGACAGCCTCTTCCTACGAGCAGTACTTC.

The V call is TRBV27, the J call TRBJ2-3, with TRBD1 matching over 9 bases. The J segment lost 4 bases and the V segment lost 5 bases, leaving 7 bases of the junction unmatched. CDR1 is MNHEY and CDR2 is SMNVEV in the germline V gene (reference sequence). The CDR3 is made up of 15 amino acids. CDR3 bases: TGTGCCAGCAGTACACGGGACAGGGCGGCAGATACGCAGTATTTT. Encoded protein: CASSTRDRAADTQYF.

The rearrangement uses TRBV9 and TRBJ2-1; 13 positions agree with TRBD2. Germline CDR1 SGDLS, CDR2 YYNGEE. The V gene end was trimmed by 3 bases and the J gene end by 3 bases; junction bases not matched to a gene: 3. The CDR3 covers 16 residues. The CDR3 coding sequence is TGTGCCAGCAGCGCCCGGACTAGCGGGAGCTACAATGAGCAGTTCTTC. It is translated as CASSARTSGSYNEQFF.

The chain carries TRBV4-1 and TRBJ2-3, with unresolved D. This CDR3 has 14 residues. V lost 0 bases, J lost 0 bases, and 4 bases lay in between. Germline V gene data show CDR1 as MGHRA and CDR2 as YSYEKL. CDR3 sequence reads: CASSQDRSTDTQYF. CDR3 DNA: TGCGCCAGCAGCCAAGATAGAAGCACAGATACGCAGTATTTT.

The chain couples TRBV2 to TRBJ2-1; 7 positions match TRBD2. Germline CDR1 reads SNHLY; CDR2 reads FYNNEI. The V and J ends lost 6 bases and 2 bases, in that order; junction bases with no gene match: 10. The CDR3 contains 16 residues. The CDR3 nucleotides read TGTGCCAGCAGGCCCAAGCGGGGAGGCGCCTACAATGAGCAGTTCTTC. Translated: CASRPKRGGAYNEQFF.

This rearrangement joins TRBV19 to TRBJ2-2; 13 positions agree with TRBD2. The CDR3 totals 16 residues. V shed 9 bases, J shed 7 bases, and the junction held 11 bases outside the gene matches. Germline V lookup: CDR1 LNHDA, CDR2 SQIVND (reference sequence). CDR3 DNA: TGTGCCAGCCTCGGACTAGCGGGAGACGGGAACGGGGAGCTGTTTTTT. It is translated as CASLGLAGDGNGELFF.